This T cell receptor beta chain is drawn from a study of cytomegalovirus exposure and HLA in healthy donors. Study-wide background: Roughly 80 million unique TCRs from HLA-typed donors made up an early data release.

Only one count was recorded for this clone. What it binds is not known. Study-wide results and caveats: With DRB1 most and HLA-C fewest, TCR association rates differed between HLA loci in a later analysis.

Donors in the study were healthy people who gave bone marrow. In the PCR, 60 Vbeta and 13 Jbeta primers were used. Generated by immunoSEQ multiplex PCR, the TCRdb table keeps only in-frame clones and is missing some. The repertoire consists of roughly 290,000 clones, with 80% to 90% occurring once and the leading ten covering around 2.1%. Germline lookup yields CDR1 SGHTA and CDR2 FQGTGA. The V end was cut by 5 bases, the J end by 5 bases, with 12 bases between. The CDR3 loop spans 13 amino acids. The receptor's source is a woman under 30 in good health and CMV-seronegative. The sample was PBMCs. J is TRBJ1-1 and V is TRBV7-3, with D maybe TRBD1 (6 bases). The CDR3 DNA sequence: TGTGCCAGCAGCACACAACAGGGAACTGAAGCTTTCTTT. The encoded protein is CASSTQQGTEAFF. Full variable domain (rest looked up from reference TRBV7-3 and TRBJ1-1): GAGVSQTPSNKVTEKGKYVELRCDPISGHTALYWYRQSLGQGPEFLIYFQGTGAADDSGLPNDRFFAVRPEGSVSTLKIQRTERGDSAVYLCASSTQQGTEAFFGQGTRLTVV.